One sample yielded the 12 T cell receptor beta chains listed below, sequenced in a study of vaccination effects on CD4 cells after COVID-19. With the ViraFEST assay, the study expanded antigen-specific CD4+ T cells using viral peptide pools, then sequenced them. Having been cultured for roughly 9 days, the cells underwent CD4+ T cell isolation. The person's infection with SARS-CoV-2, confirmed by PCR, took place between March and December 2020. TCRdb keeps only in-frame clones here, not all; method: immunoSEQ multiplex PCR. The sample has tens of thousands of clones; around 70% are singletons. These receptors' targets are unknown. This specimen was CD4+ T cells from PBMCs cultured with HIV peptides, taken before COVID-19 vaccination. Specified subset: HIV-1 Nef peptide pool negative control/reference culture. The origin of the receptors is a human donor who had a prior SARS-CoV-2 infection.

This sequence joins TRBV7-3 and TRBJ2-5; the match to TRBD1 covers 10 bases. Trimming at V came to 5 bases and at J to 0 bases, leaving 3 bases not matched to a gene. Germline CDR1 and CDR2: SGHTA and FQGTGA. The CDR3 loop spans 15 amino acids. CDR3 sequence reads: CASSRGQGYQETQYF. Written as DNA, the CDR3 is TGTGCCAGCAGCCGGGGACAGGGGTACCAAGAGACCCAGTACTTC.

The rearrangement links TRBV6-5 to TRBJ2-7; D gene uncertain. The CDR3 extends over 13 amino acids. Trimming took 2 bases from V and 0 from J, leaving 5 bases between them. Germline-derived CDR1 and CDR2 are MNHEY and SVGAGI. The CDR3 nucleotides read TGTGCCAGCAGTTACCCGTACTCCTACGAGCAGTACTTC. Residues: CASSYPYSYEQYF.

This chain connects TRBV4-3 to TRBJ1-5, with no clear D. From germline, CDR1 is LGHNA and CDR2 YSLEER. Deletions cut 0 bases from V and 5 bases from J, with 14 bases between. The CDR3 sequence is 16 residues long. CDR3 nucleotides: TGCGCCAGCAGCCAAGAATTTGCAGGTCGGTATCAGCCCCAGCATTTT. Its protein is CASSQEFAGRYQPQHF.

V and J are TRBV27 and TRBJ2-7; TRBD2 might be the D (6 bases). The V end lost 5 bases, the J end lost 3 bases, and 17 bases lay between the germline ends. The germline CDR1 and CDR2 sequences are MNHEY and SMNVEV (reference sequence). This CDR3 is 15 amino acids long. CDR3 in amino acids: CASSPSIAESYEQYF. CDR3 DNA: TGTGCCAGCAGTCCCTCGATAGCGGAAAGCTACGAGCAGTACTTC.

This clone was detected a few times. This rearrangement joins TRBV5-5 to TRBJ1-2; 8 nucleotides agree with TRBD1. Germline CDR1 SGHKS, CDR2 YYEKEE (reference sequence). CDR3 length: 15 amino acids. With V trimmed by 0 bases and J by 5 bases, 6 bases remained unmatched. The CDR3 DNA reads as TGTGCCAGCAGCTTGGGAACAGGGGGACCTTATGGCTACACCTTC. Residues: CASSLGTGGPYGYTF.

CDR3 bases: TGTGCCACCAGCACATTAGCGGGGGGGAGTGAGACCCAGTACTTC. It yields the protein CATSTLAGGSETQYF. V usage is TRBV15 and J usage is TRBJ2-5; 11 bases fit TRBD2. Losses at the gene ends were 4 bases for V and 5 bases for J; bases not matched to a gene: 6. Germline V gene sequence: CDR1 LNHNV, CDR2 YYDKDF (reference sequence). The CDR3 contains 15 residues.

The CDR3 sequence is CASSLSPQGGQPQHF. The CDR3 DNA reads as TGTGCCAGCAGTTTAAGCCCACAGGGCGGTCAGCCCCAGCATTTT. The chain uses TRBV6-2 or TRBV6-3 and TRBJ1-5; possibly TRBD1 for D (6 bases). The CDR3 covers 15 residues. Trimming took 4 bases from V and 6 from J, leaving 16 bases between them. CDR1 is MNHEY and CDR2 is SVGEGT in the germline V gene.

This chain joins TRBV5-1 and TRBJ2-7, with a weak D call TRBD2 (5 bases). Trimming took off 2 bases at V and 3 bases at J, with 12 bases between the two ends. CDR3 length: 14 amino acids. The germline gives CDR1 SGHRS, CDR2 YFSETQ. CDR3 sequence (DNA): TGCGCCAGCAGCTTTGTGGGAGTTGGCTACGAGCAGTACTTC. This encodes CASSFVGVGYEQYF.

The chain has TRBV5-4 and TRBJ1-1; 7 bases map to TRBD1. The CDR3 contains 15 residues. CDR1 is SGHNT and CDR2 is YYREEE in the germline V gene (reference sequence). V lost 3 bases, J lost 5 bases, and 10 bases stayed unmatched. The CDR3 sequence: CASSWGQQVLTEAFF. The CDR3 bases are TGTGCCAGCAGCTGGGGACAGCAGGTGTTGACTGAAGCTTTCTTT.

V gene TRBV19 combines with J gene TRBJ2-2, with D perhaps matching TRBD1 (6 bases). CDR1 is LNHDA, CDR2 SQIVND, per germline (reference sequence). Deletions cut 4 bases from V and 0 bases from J, with 12 bases between. The CDR3 has 16 residues. This chain's CDR3 is CASSTTGRPNTGELFF. CDR3 sequence (DNA): TGTGCCAGTAGTACTACAGGGCGCCCGAACACCGGGGAGCTGTTTTTT. Complete variable domain (other parts from reference TRBV19 and TRBJ2-2): DGGITQSPKYLFRKEGQNVTLSCEQNLNHDAMYWYRQDPGQGLRLIYYSQIVNDFQKGDIAEGYSVSREKKESFPLTVTSAQKNPTAFYLCASSTTGRPNTGELFFGEGSRLTVL.

This clone showed up just once. The chain combines TRBV6-5 with TRBJ1-6; D is unclear. This CDR3 comprises 12 residues. The germline CDR1 and CDR2 sequences are MNHEY and SVGAGI. V was trimmed by 3 bases and J by 7 bases, leaving 4 bases between them. The CDR3 region has the DNA TGTGCCAGCAGTTATCTCAATTCACCCCTCCACTTT. Encoded protein: CASSYLNSPLHF.

The chain carries TRBV5-3 and TRBJ2-7; D is possibly TRBD2 (6 bases). TRBV5-3 is designated an ORF whose function remains uncertain. The CDR3 is 11 residues long. The V and J ends lost 4 bases and 7 bases respectively, with 9 bases between them. The CDR3 here is CARSPGREQYF. The CDR3 DNA is TGTGCCAGAAGCCCAGGGAGGGAGCAGTACTTC.